The 28 T cell receptor beta chains below were found in one sample sequenced in a study of blood T cell repertoires in COVID-19. Method: immunoSEQ multiplex PCR; TCRdb's copy keeps in-frame clones and lacks some. The sample has more than 85,000 clones, approximately 86% seen once. The sequenced material came from peripheral blood. The receptors stem from a man between 45 and 60 years old with active or convalescent COVID-19.

The V gene is TRBV18, the J gene TRBJ2-7; D perhaps matches TRBD2 (5 bases). Trimming stripped 3 bases from V and 0 bases from J, with 9 bases between. CDR1 KGHSH and CDR2 LQKENI come from the germline V gene. CDR3 length: 14 amino acids. CDR3 residues: CASSPGESSYEQYF. DNA for the CDR3: TGTGCCAGCTCACCTGGGGAGAGCTCCTACGAGCAGTACTTC.

The chain has TRBV28 and TRBJ1-5; 8 nucleotides match TRBD1. V was pared by 0 bases and J by 6 bases, with 7 bases of the junction left unmatched. The CDR3 is 16 amino acids. CDR1 is MDHEN and CDR2 is SYDVKM in the germline V gene. CDR3 amino acids: CASSLWLVQGAQPQHF. The CDR3 DNA sequence: TGTGCCAGCAGTTTATGGCTGGTGCAGGGGGCTCAGCCCCAGCATTTT.

The J gene is TRBJ1-2, the V gene TRBV2, with 9 bases that match TRBD1. The CDR3 is made up of 16 amino acids. Germline loops: CDR1 SNHLY, CDR2 FYNNEI. V shed 6 bases and J 1 base; nucleotides not matched to a gene: 9. CDR3 residues: CASRFPGTGLNYGYTF. The DNA for the CDR3 is TGTGCCAGCAGGTTTCCCGGGACAGGGCTTAACTATGGCTACACCTTC.

V is TRBV5-4 and J is TRBJ2-1, with TRBD2 as a possible D gene (6 bases). CDR1 is SGHNT and CDR2 is YYREEE in the germline V gene (reference sequence). CDR3 length: 15 residues. The V end lost 2 bases, the J end lost 2 bases, and 11 bases lay between the germline ends. For the CDR3, the DNA is TGTGCCAGCAGCTTTGATTGGGGGGCCTACAATGAGCAGTTCTTC. Encoded protein: CASSFDWGAYNEQFF.

The V gene is TRBV28, the J gene TRBJ1-2; D gene unclear. Germline-derived CDR1 and CDR2 are MDHEN and SYDVKM. The V gene lost 0 bases and the J gene lost 2 bases, with 7 bases spanning the gap. The length of the CDR3 is 14 residues. The CDR3 sequence: CASSLWRENYGYTF. Written as DNA, the CDR3 is TGTGCCAGCAGTTTATGGAGGGAAAACTATGGCTACACCTTC.

The V gene is TRBV5-8, the J gene TRBJ2-2, with 9 positions matching TRBD1. The germline V gene encodes CDR1 SGHTS and CDR2 YDEGEE. With 5 bases clipped from V and 2 bases from J, the junction kept 4 bases outside the gene matches. The CDR3 covers 15 residues. CDR3 sequence: CASRKTGGNTGELFF. The CDR3 coding sequence is TGTGCCAGCAGGAAGACAGGGGGTAACACCGGGGAGCTGTTTTTT.

This clone was counted a single time. V and J are TRBV7-2 and TRBJ2-3; TRBD2 matches at 10 bases. J was trimmed by 7 bases and V by 6 bases; bases with no gene match: 10. CDR1 is SGHTA and CDR2 is FQGNSA in the germline V gene. The CDR3 totals 15 residues. The CDR3: CASRESGGAVNTQYF. CDR3 bases: TGTGCCAGCAGAGAAAGCGGGGGGGCCGTGAATACGCAGTATTTT.

The table lists this clone with a few counts. The V gene is TRBV10-3, the J gene TRBJ2-2; 7 nucleotides line up with TRBD1. J gave up 5 bases and V 3 bases, and 3 bases lay outside the gene matches. Germline V gene lookup returns CDR1 ENHRY and CDR2 SYGVKD. This CDR3 region has 14 residues. CDR3 DNA sequence: TGTGCCATCAGTGACAGGGGGTCGACCGGGGAGCTGTTTTTT. It codes for CAISDRGSTGELFF.

The V gene is TRBV7-2, the J gene TRBJ2-7, with D possibly being TRBD2 (5 bases). Looked up from germline, CDR1 is SGHTA and CDR2 is FQGNSA. There are 14 residues in the CDR3. V lost 4 bases to trimming and J lost 1 base, with 11 bases between them. The CDR3 DNA reads as TGTGCCAGCAGCTCGAGGACTGTTTCCTACGAGCAGTACTTC. This encodes CASSSRTVSYEQYF.

The chain couples TRBV11-2 to TRBJ2-5; TRBD1 might be the D (5 bases). Germline CDR1 and CDR2: SGHAT and FQNNGV. V was pared by 4 bases and J by 2 bases, with 11 bases between. The CDR3 spans 14 residues. The CDR3 sequence is CASSSEQVQETQYF. The DNA for the CDR3 is TGTGCCAGCAGCTCAGAACAGGTTCAAGAGACCCAGTACTTC.

V usage is TRBV19 and J usage is TRBJ1-6, with TRBD1 matching over 11 bases. Germline CDR1 reads LNHDA; CDR2 reads SQIVND (reference sequence). This CDR3 comprises 14 residues. V lost 4 bases, J lost 9 bases, and 2 bases stayed unmatched. This CDR3 reads CASSTGTGGSPLHF. CDR3 sequence (DNA): TGTGCCAGTAGTACCGGGACAGGGGGTTCACCCCTCCACTTT. Drawing the rest from reference TRBV19 and TRBJ1-6, the complete variable domain is DGGITQSPKYLFRKEGQNVTLSCEQNLNHDAMYWYRQDPGQGLRLIYYSQIVNDFQKGDIAEGYSVSREKKESFPLTVTSAQKNPTAFYLCASSTGTGGSPLHFGNGTRLTVT.

The chain carries TRBV10-1 and TRBJ2-2, with TRBD1 identical over 7 bases. This CDR3 is built from 14 residues. Per germline, CDR1 WNHNN and CDR2 SYGVQD (reference sequence). J lost 4 bases, V lost 3 bases, and 2 bases had no gene match. The CDR3 sequence: CASSEYRGTGELFF. DNA for the CDR3: TGCGCCAGCAGTGAATACAGGGGCACCGGGGAGCTGTTTTTT.

The chain carries TRBV2 and TRBJ1-3; D is unresolved. Trimming stripped 6 bases from V and 4 bases from J, with 7 bases between. In germline, CDR1 is SNHLY, CDR2 FYNNEI. This CDR3 has 12 amino acids. Here the CDR3 reads CASRATGNTIYF. The CDR3 DNA reads as TGTGCCAGCAGGGCCACCGGAAACACCATATATTTT.

The chain carries TRBV28 and TRBJ2-4; D gene uncertain. The ends were cut back, 2 bases at V and 3 bases at J, with 5 bases in the middle. This CDR3 contains 13 residues. CDR1 and CDR2 from the germline V gene are MDHEN and SYDVKM. The CDR3, as DNA: TGTGCCAGCAGTTTAGGCCTCAAAAACATTCAGTACTTC. Translation gives CASSLGLKNIQYF.

This clone was detected only a few times. The chain employs TRBV19 and TRBJ1-3; maybe TRBD1 (6 bases). The CDR3 has 15 amino acids. The germline CDR1 and CDR2 sequences are LNHDA and SQIVND (reference sequence). The V and J ends lost 5 bases and 4 bases respectively, with 15 bases between them. The CDR3 loop reads CASSASGGTGNTIYF. The CDR3 DNA sequence: TGTGCCAGTAGTGCCTCGGGGGGCACCGGAAACACCATATATTTT. Full variable domain (remainder filled in from reference TRBV19 and TRBJ1-3): DGGITQSPKYLFRKEGQNVTLSCEQNLNHDAMYWYRQDPGQGLRLIYYSQIVNDFQKGDIAEGYSVSREKKESFPLTVTSAQKNPTAFYLCASSASGGTGNTIYFGEGSWLTVV.

The chain uses TRBV19 and TRBJ2-5; tentatively, D is TRBD2 (6 bases). V was pared by 3 bases and J by 5 bases, with 13 bases between. The CDR3 spans 14 residues. Germline loops: CDR1 LNHDA, CDR2 SQIVND (reference sequence). The CDR3 sequence is CASSIEEGWETQYF. DNA of the CDR3: TGTGCCAGTAGTATTGAGGAGGGGTGGGAGACCCAGTACTTC. The entire variable domain, with the rest obtained from reference TRBV19 and TRBJ2-5, is as follows: DGGITQSPKYLFRKEGQNVTLSCEQNLNHDAMYWYRQDPGQGLRLIYYSQIVNDFQKGDIAEGYSVSREKKESFPLTVTSAQKNPTAFYLCASSIEEGWETQYFGPGTRLLVL.

The chain couples TRBV12-3 or TRBV12-4 to TRBJ2-7; D not certain. V dropped 6 bases and J dropped 3 bases, with 12 bases sitting between them. This CDR3 has 13 amino acids. The CDR3 nucleotides are TGTGCCAGCAGCCTGACACATCGCTACGAGCAGTACGTC. It is translated as CASSLTHRYEQYV.

This clone was seen only once. The V call is TRBV5-1, the J call TRBJ2-3; D remains ambiguous. Trimming removed 2 bases at V and 2 bases at J, with 9 bases between. This CDR3 is built from 14 residues. From germline, CDR1 is SGHRS and CDR2 YFSETQ. CDR3 amino acids: CASSLQYLTDTQYF. As DNA, the CDR3 is TGCGCCAGCAGCTTACAGTACCTCACAGATACGCAGTATTTT.

In its sample, this clone was seen a few times. The chain employs TRBV29-1 and TRBJ2-3; TRBD1 agrees at 7 bases. CDR1 SQVTM and CDR2 ANQGSEA come from the germline V gene. This CDR3 is built from 12 residues. V dropped 7 bases and J dropped 3; count of bases not matched to a gene: 4. The DNA of the CDR3 is TGCAGCGGGGCGACAGGGACAGATACGCAGTATTTT. Its protein is CSGATGTDTQYF.

This clone occurred once. The rearrangement joins TRBV5-4 to TRBJ2-7; the match to TRBD1 covers 9 bases. Germline CDR1 is SGHNT and CDR2 is YYREEE (reference sequence). This CDR3 spans 14 amino acids. J was trimmed by 6 bases and V by 2 bases; bases with no gene match: 6. The DNA for the CDR3 is TGTGCCAGCAGCTTAAGGGACAGGGATTCCGAGCAGTACGTC. Its translation: CASSLRDRDSEQYV.

The chain couples TRBV10-2 to TRBJ1-1; 8 bases are a match to TRBD1. Germline CDR1 reads WSHSY; CDR2 reads SAAADI. Germline trimming cut 4 bases from V and 2 bases from J; bases unmatched to any gene: 6. This CDR3 is built from 15 residues. CDR3 in amino acids: CASSGGDRRNTEAFF. Written as DNA, the CDR3 is TGCGCCAGCAGTGGAGGGGACAGGAGAAACACTGAAGCTTTCTTT.

This chain connects TRBV7-6 to TRBJ2-2, with 11 bases aligning to TRBD2. V lost 4 bases, J lost 6 bases, and 13 bases stayed unmatched. From germline, CDR1 is SGHVS and CDR2 FNYEAQ. CDR3 length: 18 amino acids. The DNA for the CDR3 is TGTGCCAGCAGCTCTCAAAGGCTTAGCGGGGGGGCCGCCGGGGAGCTGTTTTTT. Its protein product is CASSSQRLSGGAAGELFF.

The rearrangement links TRBV5-6 to TRBJ1-2, with TRBD1 matching over 11 bases. J lost 8 bases, V lost 4 bases, and 10 bases had no gene match. The CDR3 length is 15 residues. From germline, CDR1 is SGHDT and CDR2 YYEEEE. CDR3 DNA: TGTGCCAGCAGCACATCTGGACAGGGGGCGTTCGGCTACACCTTC. Protein: CASSTSGQGAFGYTF.

The count of this clone is one. The chain carries TRBV5-4 and TRBJ1-2; TRBD1 matches 7 bases. CDR3 size: 15 residues. CDR1 and CDR2 (germline): SGHNT, YYREEE (reference sequence). The V gene end was trimmed by 0 bases and the J gene end by 0 bases; junction bases not matched to a gene: 2. In DNA, the CDR3 is TGTGCCAGCAGCTTGGCCGGGACAGCTAACTATGGCTACACCTTC. Its protein product is CASSLAGTANYGYTF.

The rearrangement joins TRBV29-1 to TRBJ2-3; D perhaps matches TRBD2 (5 bases). The germline V gene encodes CDR1 SQVTM and CDR2 ANQGSEA. The CDR3 spans 15 residues. V was trimmed by 3 bases and J by 1 base, leaving 14 bases between them. Written as DNA, the CDR3 is TGCAGCGTTGACCTAGGGCTCGGGGGCACAGATACGCAGTATTTT. The encoded protein is CSVDLGLGGTDTQYF.

The sample holds a few counts of this clone. This chain joins TRBV6-5 and TRBJ2-7, with TRBD1 matching over 8 bases. V lost 5 bases and J lost 2; bases outside the gene matches: 5. Germline CDR1 is MNHEY and CDR2 is SVGAGI. The length of the CDR3 is 14 residues. This chain's CDR3 is CASSPDRAAYEQYF. The CDR3 nucleotides read TGTGCCAGCAGTCCGGACAGGGCCGCCTACGAGCAGTACTTC.

The chain is built from TRBV2 and TRBJ2-1; TRBD1 matches at 11 bases. Looked up from germline, CDR1 is SNHLY and CDR2 is FYNNEI. J lost 8 bases, V lost 5 bases, and 5 bases had no gene match. This CDR3 spans 14 amino acids. The CDR3, as DNA: TGTGCCAGCAGTCTGGGACAGGGGGGGGATGAGCAGTTCTTC. It is translated as CASSLGQGGDEQFF.

The chain has TRBV6-4 and TRBJ2-1; perhaps TRBD1 as D (6 bases). V was clipped by 0 bases and J by 10 bases, with 16 bases between them. Germline V gene data show CDR1 as MRHNA and CDR2 as SNTAGT. This CDR3 contains 15 residues. CDR3 region: CASSDSRGPGTEQFF. CDR3 sequence (DNA): TGTGCCAGCAGTGACTCAAGGGGCCCGGGGACAGAGCAGTTCTTC.